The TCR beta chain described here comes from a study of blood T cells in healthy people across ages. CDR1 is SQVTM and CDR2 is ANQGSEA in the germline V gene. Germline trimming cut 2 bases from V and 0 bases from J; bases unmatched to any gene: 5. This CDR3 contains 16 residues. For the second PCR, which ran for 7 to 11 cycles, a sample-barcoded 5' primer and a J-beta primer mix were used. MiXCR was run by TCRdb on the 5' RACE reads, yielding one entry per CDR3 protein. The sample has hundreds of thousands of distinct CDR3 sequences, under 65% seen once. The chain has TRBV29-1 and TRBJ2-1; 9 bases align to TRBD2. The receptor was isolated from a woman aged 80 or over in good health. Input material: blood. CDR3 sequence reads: CSVENLAGSSYNEQFF. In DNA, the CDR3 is TGCAGCGTTGAAAATCTAGCGGGAAGCTCCTACAATGAGCAGTTCTTC.